This T cell receptor beta chain derives from a study of Graves' ophthalmopathy and Graves' hyperthyroidism. The study's findings and limits: It was with approximately 70% sensitivity and approximately 72% specificity that the model predicted ophthalmopathy progression.

Transcripts of RNA were the source for amplifying TCR beta CDR3 regions. In the first round, RT-PCR was carried out with HTBI primers, and a multiplex PCR formed the second round. TCRdb reanalysed the multiplex PCR reads using MiXCR and keeps one entry per CDR3 protein. The sample includes about 700,000 distinct CDR3 sequences, about 38% of them seen just once. This clonotype was seen ten or more times. The antigen remains undetermined. The specimen sequenced was peripheral blood. The sequence derives from an adult man with Graves' ophthalmopathy.

This CDR3 reads CASTRDRSGNTIYF. In nucleotides, the CDR3 is TGTGCCAGCACGAGGGACAGGTCTGGAAACACCATATATTTT. This chain uses TRBV12-3 or TRBV12-4 with TRBJ1-3; 8 bases map to TRBD1. Trimming removed 7 bases from V and 1 base from J; junction bases left unmatched: 3. The CDR3 extends over 14 amino acids.